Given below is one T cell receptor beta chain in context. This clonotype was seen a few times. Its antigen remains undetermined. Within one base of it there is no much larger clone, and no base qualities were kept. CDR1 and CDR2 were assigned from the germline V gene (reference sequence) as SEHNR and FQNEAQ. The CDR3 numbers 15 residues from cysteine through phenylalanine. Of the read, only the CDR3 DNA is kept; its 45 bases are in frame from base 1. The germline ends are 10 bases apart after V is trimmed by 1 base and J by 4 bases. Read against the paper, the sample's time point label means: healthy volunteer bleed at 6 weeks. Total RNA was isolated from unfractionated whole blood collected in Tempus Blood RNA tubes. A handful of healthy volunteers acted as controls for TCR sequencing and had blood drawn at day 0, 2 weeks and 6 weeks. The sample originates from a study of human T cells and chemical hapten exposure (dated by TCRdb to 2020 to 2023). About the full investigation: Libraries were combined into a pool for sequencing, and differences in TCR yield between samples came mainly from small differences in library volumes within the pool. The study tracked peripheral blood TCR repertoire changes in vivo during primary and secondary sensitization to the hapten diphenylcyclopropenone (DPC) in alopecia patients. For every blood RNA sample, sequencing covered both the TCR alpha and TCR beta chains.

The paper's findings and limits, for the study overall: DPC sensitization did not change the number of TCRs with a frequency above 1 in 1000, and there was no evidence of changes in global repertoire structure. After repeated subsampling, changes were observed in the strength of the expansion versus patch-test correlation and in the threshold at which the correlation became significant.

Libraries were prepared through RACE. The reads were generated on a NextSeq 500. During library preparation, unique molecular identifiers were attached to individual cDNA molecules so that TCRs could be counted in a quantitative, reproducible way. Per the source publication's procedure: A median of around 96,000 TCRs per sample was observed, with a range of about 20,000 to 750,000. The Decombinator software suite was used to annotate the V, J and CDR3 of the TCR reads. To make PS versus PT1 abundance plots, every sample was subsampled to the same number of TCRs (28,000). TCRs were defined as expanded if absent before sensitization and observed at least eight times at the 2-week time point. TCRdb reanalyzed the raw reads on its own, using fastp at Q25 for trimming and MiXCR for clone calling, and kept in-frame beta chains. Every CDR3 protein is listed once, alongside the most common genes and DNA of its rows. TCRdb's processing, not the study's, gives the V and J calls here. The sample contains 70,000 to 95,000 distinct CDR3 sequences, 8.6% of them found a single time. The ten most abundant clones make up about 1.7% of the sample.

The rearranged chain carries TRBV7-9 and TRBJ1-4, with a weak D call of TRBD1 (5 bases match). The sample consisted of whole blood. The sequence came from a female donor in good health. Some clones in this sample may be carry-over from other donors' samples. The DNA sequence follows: TGTGCCAGCAGCTTAGGAACAGGTTTTAATGAAAAACTGTTTTTT. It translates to CASSLGTGFNEKLFF.